Listed here is a single T cell receptor beta chain. The antigen remains undetermined. Using its own MiXCR run on the 5' RACE reads, TCRdb lists one record per CDR3 protein. The sample lists 300,000 to 350,000 distinct CDR3 sequences, roughly 14% occurring once. These data come from a study of CD8 T cells in ankylosing spondylitis. General study points: Matched ankylosing spondylitis synovial fluid reportedly contained a significantly enriched population of disease-linked clones. What appeared characteristic of ankylosing spondylitis blood was a TCR beta motif of under 10 highly homologous variants.

Material: blood, either unsorted or a sorted T cell fraction (not recorded which). The clonotype originates from a male donor with ankylosing spondylitis or in good health (not recorded which).

The CDR3 here is CSASSPGTANEKLFF. The CDR3 coding sequence is TGCAGTGCTAGTTCCCCCGGGACAGCTAATGAAAAACTGTTTTTT. V and J are TRBV20-1 and TRBJ1-4; 7 bases fit TRBD1. Germline CDR1 is DFQATT and CDR2 is SNEGSKA (reference sequence). The V segment lost 3 bases and the J segment 3 bases; nucleotides outside the gene matches: 7. This CDR3 contains 15 residues.